Following are 30 T cell receptor beta chains from one sample sequenced in a study of blood T cell repertoires in COVID-19. Generated by immunoSEQ multiplex PCR, the TCRdb table keeps only in-frame clones and is missing some. The table has approximately 300,000 clones, 92% seen once. Sequencing input: PBMCs or T cells enriched from blood (not recorded which). The origin of the receptors is a woman in her 30s who had recovered from COVID-19.

The CDR3, as DNA: TGCGCCAGCAGCTCTATACGTAGCGATACGCAGTATTTT. Protein product: CASSSIRSDTQYF. The V and J genes are TRBV5-1 and TRBJ2-3; D is uncertain. The CDR3 has 13 residues. The germline V gene encodes CDR1 SGHRS and CDR2 YFSETQ. V was pared by 3 bases and J by 6 bases, with 11 bases between.

CDR3 sequence (DNA): TGTGCCAGCATCCCCGGGACAGTGAGCTCCTACGAGCAGTACTTC. Translating gives CASIPGTVSSYEQYF. The rearrangement joins TRBV28 to TRBJ2-7; 7 bases map to TRBD1. V lost 7 bases and J lost 0; bases outside the gene matches: 9. Germline-derived CDR1 and CDR2 are MDHEN and SYDVKM. The CDR3 is made up of 15 amino acids.

This clone showed up just once. This chain links TRBV7-3 with TRBJ1-2; 11 bases map to TRBD1. Germline V gives CDR1 SGHTA, CDR2 FQGTGA. Trimming at V came to 2 bases and at J to 7 bases, leaving 3 bases not matched to a gene. The CDR3 runs 14 residues. In nucleotides, the CDR3 is TGTGCCAGCAGCTTAGGACAGGGGGCAGGTGGCTACACCTTC. It encodes CASSLGQGAGGYTF. The full variable domain, completed using reference TRBV7-3 and TRBJ1-2, is GAGVSQTPSNKVTEKGKYVELRCDPISGHTALYWYRQSLGQGPEFLIYFQGTGAADDSGLPNDRFFAVRPEGSVSTLKIQRTERGDSAVYLCASSLGQGAGGYTFGSGTRLTVV.

The chain recombines TRBV5-1 with TRBJ2-7; D is possibly TRBD2 (5 bases). The CDR3 is 13 amino acids. The V end was cut by 0 bases, the J end by 3 bases, with 7 bases between. Germline loops: CDR1 SGHRS, CDR2 YFSETQ. DNA of the CDR3: TGCGCCAGCAGCTTGGAGAGCGGCTACGAGCAGTACTTC. It encodes CASSLESGYEQYF.

V and J are TRBV6-5 and TRBJ1-6; D is perhaps TRBD1 (6 bases). CDR1 and CDR2 from the germline V gene are MNHEY and SVGAGI. Trimming shortened V by 10 bases and J by 8 bases, and 15 bases separated the two germline ends. CDR3 length equals 13 residues. The CDR3 coding sequence is TGTGCCACCCTACAGGGTAATGATTCACCCCTCCACTTT. It translates to CATLQGNDSPLHF.

This clone was counted a single time. The chain uses TRBV9 and TRBJ2-1, with TRBD2 matching over 15 bases. The trim removed 3 bases at V and 8 bases at J, leaving 3 bases unmatched. CDR3 size: 15 residues. CDR1 SGDLS and CDR2 YYNGEE come from the germline V gene. The CDR3 region is CASSEGLAGGYEQFF. In nucleotides, the CDR3 is TGTGCCAGCAGCGAGGGACTAGCGGGAGGATATGAGCAGTTCTTC. The whole variable domain, remainder taken from reference TRBV9 and TRBJ2-1, is DSGVTQTPKHLITATGQRVTLRCSPRSGDLSVYWYQQSLDQGLQFLIQYYNGEERAKGNILERFSAQQFPDLHSELNLSSLELGDSALYFCASSEGLAGGYEQFFGPGTRLTVL.

The J gene is TRBJ1-1, the V gene TRBV9; D gene uncertain. The germline gives CDR1 SGDLS, CDR2 YYNGEE. This CDR3 has 22 residues. The V end was cut by 3 bases, the J end by 4 bases, with 37 bases between. The CDR3 bases are TGTGCCAGCAGCGAAACCGTAGTTAGAGGGTCTCGGCCAGTGGCTATGAGCACTGAAGCTTTCTTT. It translates to CASSETVVRGSRPVAMSTEAFF.

The rearrangement joins TRBV27 to TRBJ2-7; TRBD2 matches 7 bases. The CDR3 runs to 14 residues. Looked up from germline, CDR1 is MNHEY and CDR2 is SMNVEV (reference sequence). V shed 3 bases, J shed 5 bases, and the junction held 7 bases outside the gene matches. CDR3 coding DNA: TGTGCCAGCAGTTTCCGGGGGGTGGGGGACGAGCAGTACTTC. Translated, it gives CASSFRGVGDEQYF.

The V call is TRBV12-2, the J call TRBJ2-7; the DNA was not used to check the table's D call, TRBD1. TRBV12-2 is termed a pseudogene. The CDR3 has 12 amino acids. CDR3 nucleotide sequence: TGTGCAAGTCGCTACACAGGGGTCGAGCAGTACTTC. This gives the protein CASRYTGVEQYF.

For the CDR3, the DNA is TGCGCCAGCAGCCAAACGTTAGCGGGGTTAGATGAGCAGTTCTTC. It yields the protein CASSQTLAGLDEQFF. The genes are TRBV4-1 and TRBJ2-1; TRBD2 agrees at 8 bases. This CDR3 contains 15 residues. Germline loops: CDR1 MGHRA, CDR2 YSYEKL. After removal of 2 bases from V and 8 bases from J, the junction contained 8 bases not matched to a gene.

A remark on this clone: The same CDR3 can be traced to other DNA sequences in this sample. V usage is TRBV29-1 and J usage is TRBJ1-5; perhaps TRBD1 as D (5 bases). Trimming pared 4 bases from V and 3 bases from J, leaving 10 bases between. There are 13 residues in the CDR3. CDR1 and CDR2 (germline): SQVTM, ANQGSEA. In DNA form, the CDR3 reads TGCAGCGTTGGGGGGGGGAACAATCAGCCCCAGCATTTT. It translates to CSVGGGNNQPQHF.

The rearrangement uses TRBV30 and TRBJ1-1; 8 nucleotides line up with TRBD1. V dropped 3 bases and J dropped 0; count of bases not matched to a gene: 3. Germline V gene lookup returns CDR1 GTSNPN and CDR2 SVGIG (reference sequence). The CDR3 sequence is 14 residues long. The CDR3 loop is CAWRAGGMNTEAFF. The CDR3 DNA sequence: TGTGCCTGGAGGGCAGGGGGCATGAACACTGAAGCTTTCTTT.

The J gene is TRBJ1-5, the V gene TRBV7-6; 9 positions match TRBD1. V trimming: 4 bases; J trimming: 7 bases; junction bases outside the gene matches: 5. The CDR3 totals 14 residues. Germline V gene data show CDR1 as SGHVS and CDR2 as FNYEAQ. The CDR3 protein is CASSSRQGEQPQHF. The CDR3 nucleotides are TGTGCCAGCAGCTCTCGACAGGGGGAGCAGCCCCAGCATTTT.

The chain has TRBV13 and TRBJ1-5, with D uncertain. The CDR3 is made up of 13 amino acids. V lost 2 bases and J lost 7, with 9 bases in between. CDR1 PRHDT and CDR2 FYEKMQ come from the germline V gene (reference sequence). CDR3 amino acids: CASSLTRRQPQHF. The CDR3 DNA follows: TGTGCCAGCAGCTTAACCAGGAGGCAGCCCCAGCATTTT.

This clone is a singleton in its sample. DNA of the CDR3: TGTGCCAGCAGTGACGTGATAGGGGGCACGGCTTTCTTT. Translation: CASSDVIGGTAFF. The genes are TRBV6-4 and TRBJ1-1, with TRBD1 identical over 7 bases. The germline gives CDR1 MRHNA, CDR2 SNTAGT. There are 13 residues in the CDR3. Trimming removed 2 bases from V and 11 bases from J; junction bases left unmatched: 8.

The gene calls are TRBV9 and TRBJ2-2; maybe TRBD2 (5 bases). Trimming stripped 4 bases from V and 0 bases from J, with 13 bases between. In germline, CDR1 is SGDLS, CDR2 YYNGEE. The CDR3 length is 16 residues. CDR3 loop: CASSLTEAANTGELFF. The CDR3 DNA sequence: TGTGCCAGCAGCCTCACGGAGGCCGCGAACACCGGGGAGCTGTTTTTT.

CDR3 amino acids: CASSPGGASDTQYF. The CDR3 region has the DNA TGTGCCAGCAGCCCCGGGGGGGCCTCAGATACGCAGTATTTT. The chain has TRBV11-3 and TRBJ2-3; 8 bases are a match to TRBD2. This CDR3 is built from 14 residues. V shed 5 bases, J shed 4 bases, and the junction held 5 bases outside the gene matches. Per germline, CDR1 SGHNT and CDR2 YENEEA.

The chain combines TRBV7-2 with TRBJ1-1, with D tentatively TRBD1 (5 bases). The CDR3 runs 16 residues. V was clipped by 0 bases and J by 4 bases, with 15 bases between them. Germline CDR1 reads SGHTA; CDR2 reads FQGNSA. The CDR3 loop is CASSLAMAGGGTEAFF. CDR3 nucleotide sequence: TGTGCCAGCAGCTTAGCGATGGCGGGGGGGGGCACTGAAGCTTTCTTT.

V gene TRBV28 combines with J gene TRBJ1-3; 7 bases are a match to TRBD1. V was pared by 4 bases and J by 10 bases, with 10 bases of the junction left unmatched. Germline V lookup: CDR1 MDHEN, CDR2 SYDVKM. The CDR3 has 14 amino acids. CDR3 DNA sequence: TGTGCCAGCAGTTCGGGACAGTCCCCCTCTACCATATATTTT. Residues: CASSSGQSPSTIYF.

This chain links TRBV28 with TRBJ2-5; D uncertain. Germline lookup yields CDR1 MDHEN and CDR2 SYDVKM. This CDR3 is built from 13 residues. The V gene lost 5 bases and the J gene lost 4 bases, with 11 bases spanning the gap. CDR3 DNA: TGTGCCAGCAGTCCTCGGAGTGCAGAGACCCAGTACTTC. Encoded protein: CASSPRSAETQYF.

This chain joins TRBV7-2 and TRBJ2-1, with 10 positions matching TRBD1. Germline lookup yields CDR1 SGHTA and CDR2 FQGNSA. The trim removed 6 bases at V and 6 bases at J, leaving 8 bases unmatched. CDR3 length: 15 residues. The CDR3 DNA is TGTGCCAGCAGTCATGGACAGGGGGACCTCAATGAGCAGTTCTTC. It is translated as CASSHGQGDLNEQFF. Filled out from reference TRBV7-2 and TRBJ2-1, the complete variable domain reads GAGVSQSPSNKVTEKGKDVELRCDPISGHTALYWYRQSLGQGLEFLIYFQGNSAPDKSGLPSDRFSAERTGGSVSTLTIQRTQQEDSAVYLCASSHGQGDLNEQFFGPGTRLTVL.

This clone was found a few times. The chain carries TRBV7-3 and TRBJ2-5; TRBD1 agrees at 11 bases. The CDR3 is 14 amino acids. V dropped 5 bases and J dropped 2; count of bases not matched to a gene: 1. Germline loops: CDR1 SGHTA, CDR2 FQGTGA. This CDR3 is CASSRDRGQETQYF. The CDR3 DNA reads TGTGCCAGCAGCCGGGACAGGGGGCAAGAGACCCAGTACTTC.

This chain connects TRBV7-2 to TRBJ1-5, with a tentative D call TRBD1 (6 bases). The ends were cut back, 3 bases at V and 7 bases at J, with 13 bases in the middle. Germline V gene sequence: CDR1 SGHTA, CDR2 FQGNSA. The CDR3 covers 14 residues. The CDR3 bases are TGTGCCAGCAGCTTGACAGGTGGAGGACAGCCCCAGCATTTT. Translating it yields CASSLTGGGQPQHF.

The J gene is TRBJ1-2, the V gene TRBV3-1 (or the pseudogene TRBV3-2); D perhaps matches TRBD1 (6 bases). The V gene lost 5 bases and the J gene lost 2 bases, with 12 bases spanning the gap. The CDR3 has 14 amino acids. CDR1 and CDR2 (germline): LGHDT, YNNKEL (reference sequence). The chain's CDR3 is CASSTRTANYGYTF. The CDR3 DNA reads as TGTGCCAGCAGCACTCGGACAGCGAACTATGGCTACACCTTC.

V is TRBV4-1 and J is TRBJ1-5, with D hard to call. Trimming removed 0 bases at V and 1 base at J, with 4 bases between. The CDR3 consists of 14 residues. Germline V CDR1 and CDR2: MGHRA, YSYEKL. CDR3 DNA: TGCGCCAGCAGCCAAGATTTAAGCAATCAGCCCCAGCATTTT. Translating gives CASSQDLSNQPQHF.

The J gene is TRBJ2-7, the V gene TRBV21-1; whether TRBD2, the table's D call, matches the DNA was not checked. TRBV21-1 counts as a pseudogene. The CDR3 has 14 residues. The CDR3 DNA is TGTGCCAGCAGCAAGTTTGACTACTCCTACGAGCAGTACTTC. Its translation is CASSKFDYSYEQYF.

The chain recombines TRBV9 with TRBJ2-4; 15 bases fit TRBD2. In germline, CDR1 is SGDLS, CDR2 YYNGEE. This CDR3 has 16 residues. V was pared by 4 bases and J by 5 bases, with 4 bases of the junction left unmatched. In DNA, the CDR3 is TGTGCCAGCAGCCTAGGGACTAGCGGGGGGCAAAACATTCAGTACTTC. Protein sequence: CASSLGTSGGQNIQYF.

The V and J genes are TRBV2 and TRBJ1-1; TRBD1 might be the D (6 bases). The V end lost 5 bases, the J end lost 6 bases, and 7 bases lay between the germline ends. CDR1 and CDR2 (germline): SNHLY, FYNNEI. The CDR3 extends over 11 amino acids. The CDR3 region is CASSNRAEAFF. The CDR3 coding sequence is TGTGCCAGCAGTAACAGGGCTGAAGCTTTCTTT. The full variable domain, its missing parts supplied by reference TRBV2 and TRBJ1-1, is EPEVTQTPSHQVTQMGQEVILRCVPISNHLYFYWYRQILGQKVEFLVSFYNNEISEKSEIFDDQFSVERPDGSNFTLKIRSTKLEDSAMYFCASSNRAEAFFGQGTRLTVV.

This sequence joins TRBV6-5 and TRBJ2-3; TRBD2 agrees at 10 bases. From germline, CDR1 is MNHEY and CDR2 SVGAGI. V lost 2 bases to trimming and J lost 5 bases; unmatched junction nucleotides: 4. The CDR3 has 15 residues. CDR3 DNA: TGTGCCAGCAGTTACAGTCTAGCGGGGGTAGATACGCAGTATTTT. Its protein product is CASSYSLAGVDTQYF.

V usage is TRBV6-5 and J usage is TRBJ2-2; 9 nucleotides match TRBD1. V was clipped by 2 bases and J by 5 bases; unmatched bases: 3. The CDR3 spans 15 residues. Per germline, CDR1 MNHEY and CDR2 SVGAGI. The CDR3 protein is CASSYGQGSTGELFF. The CDR3 region has the DNA TGTGCCAGCAGTTACGGACAGGGGAGTACCGGGGAGCTGTTTTTT.